The clone carrying this T cell receptor (beta chain) was seen a handful of times. The antigen is unknown. TCRdb recomputed calls from the PCR reads with MiXCR, one row per CDR3 protein. Among about 630,000 distinct CDR3 sequences listed, roughly 23% were seen once. The source of the sample is a study of molecular identifiers for immune sequencing clone quantification. Across the study: The replicates split RNA from approximately 20,000 or 100,000 naive CD8 cells five ways and sequenced four. Study findings and constraints: The sizes of highly expanded clones could be underestimated when identical TCR molecules share a barcode.

The germline V gene encodes CDR1 GTSNPN and CDR2 SVGIG (reference sequence). With V trimmed by 1 base and J by 4 bases, 7 bases remained unmatched. The CDR3 contains 15 residues. Preparation of naive CD8 libraries involved roughly 18,000 to 1,100,000 sorted cells and 10%, 30% or 50% RNA. Sorted naive CD8 T cells were those defined as CD8+CD4-CCR7+CD45RA+. The TCR was taken from a human donor in good health. Some libraries in this study had Jurkat cell RNA spiked in. The chain is built from TRBV30 and TRBJ1-2; TRBD1 matches 9 bases. The material sequenced was naive CD8+ T cells from blood, with Jurkat cell RNA spiked in. The subset: FACS-sorted CD8+CD4-CCR7+CD45RA+ naive T cells. The CDR3 region has the DNA TGTGCCTGGAGTGGGCCGGGACAGGGATCCTATGGCTACACCTTC. Translating it yields CAWSGPGQGSYGYTF.